The 28 T cell receptor beta chains below were found in one sample sequenced in a study of blood T cell repertoires in COVID-19. The table came from immunoSEQ multiplex PCR; TCRdb's copy has only in-frame clones and leaves some out. The table records fewer than 150,000 clones, more than 80% of them present only once. The specimen was peripheral blood. Receptors were obtained from a human donor in a cohort sampled during active COVID-19.

This clone appeared a few times. This rearrangement joins TRBV6-2 or TRBV6-3 to TRBJ2-6; 12 bases line up with TRBD1. CDR1 and CDR2 (germline): MNHEY, SVGEGT. This CDR3 spans 19 amino acids. J gave up 0 bases and V 5 bases, and 8 bases lay outside the gene matches. The CDR3: CASSRIWDRGPSGANVLTF. The CDR3 DNA is TGTGCCAGCAGTCGGATTTGGGACAGGGGGCCCTCTGGGGCCAACGTCCTGACTTTC.

V and J are TRBV19 and TRBJ2-7; 14 bases are shared with TRBD2. Unmatched junction bases numbered 6, after V lost 4 bases and J lost 7 bases. This CDR3 spans 15 amino acids. Germline values: CDR1 LNHDA, CDR2 SQIVND (reference sequence). The CDR3 protein is CASSTGTSGGEEQYF. The CDR3, as DNA: TGTGCCAGTAGTACCGGGACTAGCGGGGGAGAAGAGCAGTACTTC.

The chain carries TRBV6-2 or TRBV6-3 and TRBJ1-5; possible D gene TRBD1, 5 bases. CDR1 MNHEY and CDR2 SVGEGT come from the germline V gene. Deletions cut 4 bases from V and 2 bases from J, with 15 bases between. This CDR3 is built from 16 residues. The CDR3 DNA reads as TGTGCCAGCAGTTTGGGGGGAGGGTTGGGCAATCAGCCCCAGCATTTT. Translated, it gives CASSLGGGLGNQPQHF.

The rearrangement joins TRBV5-1 to TRBJ2-1; 10 positions match TRBD1. This CDR3 is 15 amino acids long. Germline CDR1 SGHRS, CDR2 YFSETQ. Trimming removed 4 bases from V and 5 bases from J; junction bases left unmatched: 6. The CDR3 here is CASSLRQGANNEQFF. In DNA, the CDR3 is TGCGCCAGCAGCCTTAGACAGGGGGCTAACAATGAGCAGTTCTTC.

This chain uses TRBV7-2 with TRBJ2-1; maybe TRBD1 (6 bases). CDR1 is SGHTA and CDR2 is FQGNSA in the germline V gene. This CDR3 contains 17 residues. Trimming left V 5 bases short and J 4 bases short, with 21 bases between. CDR3 in DNA: TGTGCCAGCAGCCCCGTCTGGCCCGGGACACTATACAATGAGCAGTTCTTC. Its translation: CASSPVWPGTLYNEQFF.

J is TRBJ2-7 and V is TRBV5-1; the D gene is possibly TRBD1 (6 bases). Germline CDR1 and CDR2: SGHRS and YFSETQ. The CDR3 is made up of 12 amino acids. V lost 4 bases, J lost 5 bases, and 10 bases lay in between. The CDR3 nucleotides read TGCGCCAGCAGCCCGGACAGTAACGAGCAGTACTTC. Protein sequence: CASSPDSNEQYF.

V and J are TRBV3-1 (or the pseudogene TRBV3-2) and TRBJ2-1, with 9 positions matching TRBD2. J gave up 4 bases and V 4 bases, and 5 bases lay outside the gene matches. Germline V gene sequence: CDR1 LGHDT, CDR2 YNNKEL (reference sequence). CDR3 size: 15 residues. This chain's CDR3 is CASSRLAGLYNEQFF. Here the CDR3 DNA reads TGTGCCAGCAGCCGCCTAGCGGGGTTGTACAATGAGCAGTTCTTC.

The gene calls are TRBV11-2 and TRBJ1-3; D gene unclear. The CDR3 totals 14 residues. Germline CDR1 SGHAT, CDR2 FQNNGV. V was pared by 5 bases and J by 3 bases, with 11 bases between. CDR3 sequence reads: CASSQQGSGNTIYF. CDR3 in DNA: TGTGCCAGCAGCCAACAAGGGAGTGGAAACACCATATATTTT.

As for this clone: Germline and junction disagree at one end, which may indicate a read error. The chain carries TRBV6-6 and TRBJ1-2; a possible D gene is TRBD1 (5 bases). The CDR3 sequence is 11 residues long. Germline assignment: CDR1 MNHNY and CDR2 SVGAGI (reference sequence). The CDR3 DNA reads TGTGCCAGCAGTTACAAGGACACGTACCTCTTC. Encoded protein: CASSYKDTYLF.

This clone has just one count. The chain recombines TRBV6-5 with TRBJ2-5; weak D call: TRBD1 (5 bases). The CDR3 loop spans 14 amino acids. The ends were cut back, 5 bases at V and 0 bases at J, with 10 bases in the middle. Germline values: CDR1 MNHEY, CDR2 SVGAGI. CDR3 in amino acids: CASSHRQYQETQYF. In DNA form, the CDR3 reads TGTGCCAGCAGTCATCGACAGTACCAAGAGACCCAGTACTTC.

The chain combines TRBV5-4 with TRBJ1-2; D unresolved. V was pared by 1 base and J by 6 bases, with 19 bases between. There are 16 residues in the CDR3. Germline V gene data show CDR1 as SGHNT and CDR2 as YYREEE (reference sequence). The CDR3: CASSLLDPPGRDGYTF. The CDR3 nucleotides read TGTGCCAGCAGCTTGCTGGACCCCCCCGGGCGGGATGGCTACACCTTC.

The chain uses TRBV18 and TRBJ2-1; tentative D call: TRBD1 (6 bases). The V gene's germline CDR1 is KGHSH and CDR2 LQKENI. This CDR3 has 14 amino acids. V lost 3 bases and J lost 6, with 12 bases in between. The CDR3 region has the DNA TGTGCCAGCTCACCCGACAGGATTGGCAATGAGCAGTTCTTC. Translated: CASSPDRIGNEQFF.

This clone was seen more than once but under ten times. V usage is TRBV7-9 and J usage is TRBJ2-7; 9 bases fit TRBD2. Germline V gene lookup returns CDR1 SEHNR and CDR2 FQNEAQ (reference sequence). V was pared by 11 bases and J by 4 bases, with 15 bases of the junction left unmatched. This CDR3 is built from 15 residues. CDR3 region: CAVTRSGGSIYEQYF. CDR3 sequence (DNA): TGTGCCGTTACCAGGAGCGGGGGGTCTATTTACGAGCAGTACTTC.

With respect to this clone: This specimen includes other DNA sequences encoding the same CDR3. This sequence joins TRBV28 and TRBJ1-1, with D perhaps TRBD1 (6 bases). CDR3 size: 12 residues. The germline V gene encodes CDR1 MDHEN and CDR2 SYDVKM. Trimming left V 3 bases short and J 7 bases short, with 9 bases between. The CDR3 region is CASSLGRGEAFF. As DNA, the CDR3 is TGTGCCAGCAGTTTGGGCAGGGGTGAAGCTTTCTTT.

The J gene is TRBJ1-2, the V gene TRBV29-1; a weak D match, TRBD1 (6 bases). The length of the CDR3 is 17 residues. V was trimmed by 1 base and J by 8 bases, leaving 26 bases between them. In germline, CDR1 is SQVTM, CDR2 ANQGSEA. The CDR3 sequence is CSVEGLWPGATQGGYTF. The CDR3 DNA follows: TGCAGCGTTGAAGGGCTGTGGCCAGGGGCCACGCAGGGGGGCTACACCTTC.

In this sample, this clone turned up once. The chain uses TRBV4-1 and TRBJ2-7, with 11 positions matching TRBD2. V gave up 4 bases and J gave up 2 bases; unmatched junction bases: 13. The CDR3 has 18 residues. Germline loops: CDR1 MGHRA, CDR2 YSYEKL. CDR3 sequence reads: CASSREGVAGGITYEQYF. CDR3 sequence (DNA): TGCGCCAGCAGCCGAGAAGGGGTAGCGGGGGGGATAACCTACGAGCAGTACTTC.

The genes are TRBV14 and TRBJ2-3; D is perhaps TRBD1 (6 bases). The length of the CDR3 is 15 residues. Germline CDR1 and CDR2: SGHDN and FVKESK. With 5 bases removed from V and 0 bases from J, the gap between germline ends came to 12 bases. CDR3 sequence (DNA): TGTGCCAGCAGCGGCCAGGGGCATAGCACAGATACGCAGTATTTT. Its translation is CASSGQGHSTDTQYF.

This sequence joins TRBV6-5 and TRBJ1-3, with D uncertain. V was clipped by 5 bases and J by 0 bases, with 5 bases between them. The CDR3 spans 13 residues. Germline-derived CDR1 and CDR2 are MNHEY and SVGAGI. The CDR3 DNA reads TGTGCCAGCAGTACAGTCTCTGGAAACACCATATATTTT. It encodes CASSTVSGNTIYF.

V is TRBV7-2 and J is TRBJ1-6; possibly TRBD1 for D (5 bases). Trimming pared 5 bases from V and 5 bases from J, leaving 13 bases between. CDR1 and CDR2 (germline): SGHTA, FQGNSA. The CDR3 loop spans 15 amino acids. The CDR3 region has the DNA TGTGCCAGCAGCGCACAGGTTTTGGATAATTCACCCCTCCACTTT. Residues: CASSAQVLDNSPLHF.

The chain joins TRBV4-3 to TRBJ1-6; D is possibly TRBD1 (5 bases). CDR1 is LGHNA, CDR2 YSLEER, per germline. Deletions cut 0 bases from V and 5 bases from J, with 14 bases between. The CDR3 runs to 17 residues. The CDR3 loop is CASSQDTGGGDNSPLHF. The CDR3 region has the DNA TGCGCCAGCAGCCAAGATACTGGGGGAGGGGATAATTCACCCCTCCACTTT.

V gene TRBV12-3 or TRBV12-4 combines with J gene TRBJ1-1, with 10 bases matching TRBD1. CDR3 length: 13 amino acids. V trimming: 4 bases; J trimming: 12 bases; junction bases outside the gene matches: 8. The CDR3 DNA sequence: TGTGCCAGCAGTTCATCCGGACAGGGGGGGTCTTTCTTT. Translating it yields CASSSSGQGGSFF.

V is TRBV19 and J is TRBJ2-2; possibly TRBD1 for D (5 bases). The CDR3 extends over 14 amino acids. V lost 5 bases to trimming and J lost 6 bases, with 13 bases between them. In germline, CDR1 is LNHDA, CDR2 SQIVND (reference sequence). Here the CDR3 DNA reads TGTGCCAGTAGTTATCAGGGAACCGCCGGGGAGCTGTTTTTT. Encoded protein: CASSYQGTAGELFF.

V and J are TRBV6-5 and TRBJ1-1, with no clear D. V lost 6 bases, J lost 2 bases, and 10 bases lay in between. Germline CDR1 is MNHEY and CDR2 is SVGAGI. CDR3 length equals 13 residues. CDR3 loop: CASRHLANTEAFF. CDR3 DNA: TGTGCCAGCAGACACCTTGCCAACACTGAAGCTTTCTTT.

Here the CDR3 reads CASSSPSGGAKNEQFF. CDR3 DNA: TGTGCCAGCAGTTCCCCTAGCGGGGGGGCAAAAAATGAGCAGTTCTTC. This sequence joins TRBV27 and TRBJ2-1; 12 positions agree with TRBD2. The CDR3 runs 16 residues. Germline lookup yields CDR1 MNHEY and CDR2 SMNVEV (reference sequence). The ends lost 4 bases at V and 7 bases at J; junction bases unmatched: 8.

The chain is built from TRBV7-3 and TRBJ2-7; weak D call: TRBD2 (6 bases). Germline V lookup: CDR1 SGHTA, CDR2 FQGTGA. This CDR3 region has 14 residues. Trimming removed 3 bases at V and 1 base at J, with 10 bases between. The DNA for the CDR3 is TGTGCCAGCAGCTTTGGAGGGAGATCCTACGAGCAGTACTTC. Encoded protein: CASSFGGRSYEQYF.

CDR3 protein: CASSPYGGSRNNEQFF. DNA of the CDR3: TGTGCCAGCAGCCCTTACGGGGGTTCACGGAACAATGAGCAGTTCTTC. J is TRBJ2-1 and V is TRBV5-6; D is possibly TRBD2 (6 bases). V lost 4 bases and J 5 bases, leaving 19 bases between the germline ends. The germline CDR1 and CDR2 sequences are SGHDT and YYEEEE. CDR3 length: 16 amino acids.

This chain joins TRBV27 and TRBJ2-2, with 8 bases identical to TRBD2. Looked up from germline, CDR1 is MNHEY and CDR2 is SMNVEV (reference sequence). The CDR3 has 15 residues. V was clipped by 11 bases and J by 5 bases; unmatched bases: 13. The CDR3 protein is CAASSSGGPTGELFF. CDR3 bases: TGTGCCGCTTCGTCCAGCGGGGGTCCGACCGGGGAGCTGTTTTTT.

This clone was counted a single time. Other nucleotide sequences in the sample specify the same CDR3. The chain couples TRBV15 to TRBJ2-7, with a tentative D call TRBD2 (5 bases). The CDR3 has 13 residues. Germline values: CDR1 LNHNV, CDR2 YYDKDF (reference sequence). Deletions cut 0 bases from V and 5 bases from J, with 8 bases between. The CDR3: CATSRDPGNEQYF. In DNA form, the CDR3 reads TGTGCCACCAGCAGAGATCCGGGGAACGAGCAGTACTTC.